These T cell receptor beta chains were read from a single sample in a study of T cell changes during pregnancy in multiple sclerosis. The assay was immunoSEQ multiplex PCR, and TCRdb's table has in-frame clones only and misses some. The sample contains tens of thousands of clones, approximately 92% of which appear only once. The sequences come from peripheral blood, collected in the first trimester of pregnancy. The receptor source for this set is a female donor with multiple sclerosis, enrolled in a pregnancy study. CDR3s include the opening cysteine and the closing phenylalanine or tryptophan. A D gene is named only where the DNA matches it firmly. Not every row has a clone size; where given, it reads once, few, many or a size class.

CDR3aa: CASSWSHLIGDTF
CDR3nt: TGTGCCAGCAGTTGGAGCCACCTCATAGGGGACACCTTC
d_gene: -
abundance: -
v_gene: TRBV6-1
j_gene: TRBJ1-2

CDR3aa: CASSQESERNEQFF
CDR3nt: TGTGCCAGCAGCCAAGAGAGTGAGCGGAATGAGCAGTTCTTC
d_gene: -
abundance: -
v_gene: TRBV4-2
j_gene: TRBJ2-1

CDR3aa: CASSFGTPNSGNTIYF
CDR3nt: TGTGCCAGCAGCTTCGGGACACCAAACTCTGGAAACACCATATATTTT
d_gene: -
abundance: -
v_gene: TRBV11-1
j_gene: TRBJ1-3

CDR3aa: CASSLTLAVFTDTQYF
CDR3nt: TGTGCCAGCAGTTTAACACTAGCGGTTTTCACAGATACGCAGTATTTT
d_gene: TRBD2
abundance: -
v_gene: TRBV27
j_gene: TRBJ2-3

CDR3aa: CASRGAGGPYNEQFF
CDR3nt: TGTGCCAGCAGAGGGGCGGGAGGGCCCTACAATGAGCAGTTCTTC
d_gene: TRBD2
abundance: -
v_gene: TRBV6-5
j_gene: TRBJ2-1

CDR3aa: CASSLTGIPEAFF
CDR3nt: TGCGCCAGCAGCTTGACAGGGATACCTGAAGCTTTCTTT
d_gene: -
abundance: -
v_gene: TRBV5-1
j_gene: TRBJ1-1

CDR3aa: CASTGTSGSSYNEQFF
CDR3nt: TGCGCCAGCACGGGGACTAGCGGGAGCTCCTACAATGAGCAGTTCTTC
d_gene: TRBD2
abundance: -
v_gene: TRBV5-1
j_gene: TRBJ2-1

CDR3aa: CSGYGTDSYNEQFF
CDR3nt: TGCAGCGGATACGGGACAGACTCCTACAATGAGCAGTTCTTC
d_gene: TRBD1
abundance: -
v_gene: TRBV29-1
j_gene: TRBJ2-1

CDR3aa: CASRPDRSYEQYF
CDR3nt: TGTGCCAGCAGGCCGGACAGGAGCTACGAGCAGTACTTC
d_gene: TRBD1
abundance: -
v_gene: TRBV7-9
j_gene: TRBJ2-7

CDR3aa: CASSRDRGAGELFF
CDR3nt: TGCGCCAGCAGCCGGGACAGGGGCGCCGGGGAGCTGTTTTTT
d_gene: TRBD1
abundance: -
v_gene: TRBV4-1
j_gene: TRBJ2-2

CDR3aa: CASSVTGVNQPQHF
CDR3nt: TGTGCCAGCAGTGTGACAGGAGTCAATCAGCCCCAGCATTTT
d_gene: -
abundance: -
v_gene: TRBV6-1
j_gene: TRBJ1-5

CDR3aa: CASKKDTQETQYF
CDR3nt: TGTGCCAGCAAGAAGGACACACAAGAGACCCAGTACTTC
d_gene: -
abundance: -
v_gene: TRBV2
j_gene: TRBJ2-5

CDR3aa: CASSLVAGGGYTF
CDR3nt: TGCGCCAGCAGCTTGGTGGCAGGGGGTGGCTACACCTTC
d_gene: TRBD1
abundance: -
v_gene: TRBV5-1
j_gene: TRBJ1-2

CDR3aa: CASRLRDRGNEKLFF
CDR3nt: TGTGCCAGTCGACTCCGGGACAGGGGTAATGAAAAACTGTTTTTT
d_gene: TRBD1
abundance: once
v_gene: TRBV19
j_gene: TRBJ1-4

CDR3aa: CASSPGTGIYEQYF
CDR3nt: TGTGCCAGCTCACCCGGGACAGGGATCTACGAGCAGTACTTC
d_gene: TRBD1
abundance: -
v_gene: TRBV18
j_gene: TRBJ2-7

CDR3aa: CASSITGVSNTEAFF
CDR3nt: TGTGCCAGTAGTATTACAGGAGTTTCGAACACTGAAGCTTTCTTT
d_gene: -
abundance: -
v_gene: TRBV19
j_gene: TRBJ1-1

CDR3aa: CASNRDRGFADTQYF
CDR3nt: TGTGCCAGCAACCGGGACAGGGGCTTCGCAGATACGCAGTATTTT
d_gene: TRBD1
abundance: -
v_gene: TRBV11-2
j_gene: TRBJ2-3

CDR3aa: CASSGGGYTF
CDR3nt: TGTGCCAGCAGCGGAGGGGGCTACACCTTC
d_gene: -
abundance: -
v_gene: TRBV9
j_gene: TRBJ1-2

CDR3aa: CASSLRLGRGADGELFF
CDR3nt: TGCGCCAGCAGCTTGAGGTTGGGACGCGGGGCCGACGGGGAGCTGTTTTTT
d_gene: -
abundance: -
v_gene: TRBV5-1
j_gene: TRBJ2-2

CDR3aa: CSVENRDGETQYF
CDR3nt: TGCAGCGTTGAAAACAGGGATGGCGAGACCCAGTACTTC
d_gene: -
abundance: -
v_gene: TRBV29-1
j_gene: TRBJ2-5

CDR3aa: CASSQGGGDNYGYTF
CDR3nt: TGCGCCAGCAGCCAAGGGGGCGGAGATAACTATGGCTACACCTTC
d_gene: -
abundance: -
v_gene: TRBV4-3
j_gene: TRBJ1-2

CDR3aa: CASSVAPSYNEQFF
CDR3nt: TGTGCCAGCAGCGTAGCTCCCTCCTACAATGAGCAGTTCTTC
d_gene: -
abundance: -
v_gene: TRBV9
j_gene: TRBJ2-1

CDR3aa: CASSGLAGDYNEQFF
CDR3nt: TGTGCCAGCAGTGGTCTAGCGGGAGACTACAATGAGCAGTTCTTC
d_gene: TRBD2
abundance: -
v_gene: TRBV11-3
j_gene: TRBJ2-1

CDR3aa: CASGTGTLNQPQHF
CDR3nt: TGTGCCAGCGGTACCGGGACACTCAATCAGCCCCAGCATTTT
d_gene: -
abundance: few
v_gene: TRBV2
j_gene: TRBJ1-5